This is a list of T cell receptor beta chains from one sample in a study of blood T cell repertoires in COVID-19. Only in-frame clones appear in the TCRdb table, and some are missing; sequencing was by immunoSEQ multiplex PCR. The sample has some 290,000 clones, about nine tenths seen once; the top ten hold about 10%. What was sequenced was peripheral blood. These receptor sequences come from a woman in her 30s with COVID-19, enrolled during active disease. Both conserved end residues are part of each CDR3. The order of the fields is CDR3 DNA, CDR3 protein, J gene, V gene, clone size, D gene. A D gene is named only where the DNA matches it firmly. Size tells how often a clone was seen (once, few, many) or the class of an expanded clone, and some rows leave it out.

TGTGCCAGCAGCCAGCGGACGCAGTATTTT,CASSQRTQYF,TRBJ2-3,TRBV28,NA,NA
TGTGCCAGCAGCCAGGGACAGCTGAACTATGGCTACACCTTC,CASSQGQLNYGYTF,TRBJ1-2,TRBV14,NA,TRBD1
TGTGCCAGCAGGCCGGGACTAGCGGGAGGTACGCAGTATTTT,CASRPGLAGGTQYF,TRBJ2-3,TRBV28,NA,TRBD2
TGTGCCAGCAGCTTAAGGACTAGTGAGGGCGAGCAGTACTTC,CASSLRTSEGEQYF,TRBJ2-7,TRBV7-9,NA,TRBD2
TGTGCCAGCAGCCGTCCGACAGATAATGAAAAACTGTTTTTT,CASSRPTDNEKLFF,TRBJ1-4,TRBV28,NA,NA
TGTGCTAGTGGTTTGGGCACAGGGGGCTCTGGCTACACCTTC,CASGLGTGGSGYTF,TRBJ1-2,TRBV12-5,NA,TRBD1
TGTGCCAGCGGGGGACAGGGTTCACCCCTCCACTTT,CASGGQGSPLHF,TRBJ1-6,TRBV28,NA,TRBD1
TGTGCCAGCAGCCGGGACAGGGGGGACACTGAAGCTTTCTTT,CASSRDRGDTEAFF,TRBJ1-1,TRBV6-5,NA,TRBD1
TGTGCCAGCTCACCAGTGCGGATCACAGATACGCAGTATTTT,CASSPVRITDTQYF,TRBJ2-3,TRBV18,NA,NA
TGTGCCACCAGTGATTTTGGGTGGGAAGGGGGCAACTATGGCTACACCTTC,CATSDFGWEGGNYGYTF,TRBJ1-2,TRBV24-1,NA,TRBD1
TGTGCCACCGGGACAGGGTCCCCCTCGAACACCGGGGAGCTGTTTTTT,CATGTGSPSNTGELFF,TRBJ2-2,TRBV24-1,NA,TRBD1
TGTGCCAGCAGCCCAGGGGGGACTAGCGGAGTATCCACCTCCTACGAGCAGTACTTC,CASSPGGTSGVSTSYEQYF,TRBJ2-7,TRBV5-4,NA,TRBD2
TGCAGCGTGGGACAGGCAGGTGAAGCTTTCTTT,CSVGQAGEAFF,TRBJ1-1,TRBV29-1,few,TRBD1
TGTGCCAGCAGTTTTCAGTCAACCGGGGAGCTGTTTTTT,CASSFQSTGELFF,TRBJ2-2,TRBV27,NA,NA
TGTGCCAGCAGCTTGGGACAGGGAGCTGAAGCTTTCTTT,CASSLGQGAEAFF,TRBJ1-1,TRBV7-9,NA,TRBD1
TGTGCCAGCAGCCAGCTTCGGGGACAGGGGACTAATGAAAAACTGTTTTTT,CASSQLRGQGTNEKLFF,TRBJ1-4,TRBV4-2,NA,TRBD1